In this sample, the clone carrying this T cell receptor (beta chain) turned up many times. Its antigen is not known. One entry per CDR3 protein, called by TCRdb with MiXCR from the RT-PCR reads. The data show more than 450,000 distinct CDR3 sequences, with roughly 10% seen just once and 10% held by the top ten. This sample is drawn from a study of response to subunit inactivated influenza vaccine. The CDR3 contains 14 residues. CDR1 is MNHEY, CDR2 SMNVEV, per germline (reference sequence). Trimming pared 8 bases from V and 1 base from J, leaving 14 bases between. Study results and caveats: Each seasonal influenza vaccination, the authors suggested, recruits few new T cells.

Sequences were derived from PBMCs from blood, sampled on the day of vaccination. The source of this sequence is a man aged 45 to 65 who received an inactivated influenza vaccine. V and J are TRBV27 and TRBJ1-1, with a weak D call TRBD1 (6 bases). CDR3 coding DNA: TGTGCCAGCTCCTCAGGACAGAGGAACACTGAAGCTTTCTTT. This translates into CASSSGQRNTEAFF.